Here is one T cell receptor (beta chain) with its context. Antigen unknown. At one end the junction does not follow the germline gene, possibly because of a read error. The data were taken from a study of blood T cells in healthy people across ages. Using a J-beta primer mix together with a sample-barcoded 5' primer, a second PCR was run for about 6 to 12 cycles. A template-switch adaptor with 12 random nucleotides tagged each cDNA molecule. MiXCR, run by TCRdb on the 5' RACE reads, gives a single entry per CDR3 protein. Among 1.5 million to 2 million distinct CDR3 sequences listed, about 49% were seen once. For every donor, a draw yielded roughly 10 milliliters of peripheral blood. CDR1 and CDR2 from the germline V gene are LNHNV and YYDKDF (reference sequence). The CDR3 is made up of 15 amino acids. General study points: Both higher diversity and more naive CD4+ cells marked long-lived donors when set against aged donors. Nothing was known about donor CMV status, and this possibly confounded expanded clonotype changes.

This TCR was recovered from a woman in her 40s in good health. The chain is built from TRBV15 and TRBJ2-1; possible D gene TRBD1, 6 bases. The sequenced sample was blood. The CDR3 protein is CATSGGSTSFNEQFF. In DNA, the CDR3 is TGTGCCACCAGCGGGGGCTCGACGTCCTTCAATGAGCAGTTCTTC.